This T cell receptor beta chain was captured in a study of blood T cell repertoires in COVID-19. About the study: T cells, B-cell-depleted T cells, or PBMCs provided the cDNA or gDNA that served as material.

Notes on this clone: The same CDR3 arises from other DNA sequences in this sample as well.

The table came from immunoSEQ multiplex PCR; TCRdb's copy has only in-frame clones and leaves some out. The repertoire holds 150,000 to 200,000 clones, with approximately 90% as singletons. From germline, CDR1 is SGDLS and CDR2 YYNGEE. V lost 4 bases and J 0 bases, leaving 10 bases between the germline ends. This CDR3 spans 15 amino acids. Source material: peripheral blood. The chain combines TRBV9 with TRBJ2-2; weak D call: TRBD2 (6 bases). This receptor was obtained from a middle-aged man with acute or convalescent COVID-19. Written as DNA, the CDR3 is TGTGCCAGCAGCCCGCGACTAGCGAACACCGGGGAGCTGTTTTTT. Protein: CASSPRLANTGELFF.